These T cell receptor beta chains were read from a single sample in a study of blood T cell repertoires in COVID-19. TCRdb keeps only in-frame clones here, not all; method: immunoSEQ multiplex PCR. The table records about 230,000 clones, around 80% of them present only once. Sequencing was performed on peripheral blood. These TCRs come from a woman aged 80 or over with active or convalescent COVID-19. Each CDR3 is given with its conserved first and last residue. Fields, in order: clone size, V gene, J gene, D gene, CDR3 protein, CDR3 DNA. The D gene is left open where the match is weak. Only part of the rows carry a size: once, few, many, or a class if the clone is expanded.

>.|TRBV19|TRBJ2-1|TRBD1
CASSISTGGNEQFF
TGTGCCAGTAGTATCTCCACAGGGGGCAATGAGCAGTTCTTC
>.|TRBV19|TRBJ2-1|TRBD2
CASSMGLATYNEQFF
TGTGCCAGTAGTATGGGACTAGCCACCTACAATGAGCAGTTCTTC
>.|TRBV5-3|TRBJ2-5|TRBD1
CARRDNGTGVHGTQYF
TGTGCCAGAAGGGACAACGGGACAGGGGTTCATGGGACCCAGTACTTC
>.|TRBV6-5|TRBJ1-1|.
CASIGGNTEAFF
TGTGCCAGCATAGGGGGGAACACTGAAGCTTTCTTT
>.|TRBV28|TRBJ2-1|TRBD2
CASVGQRGRRLSYNEQFF
TGTGCCAGCGTGGGGCAGCGGGGGCGTCGATTATCCTACAATGAGCAGTTCTTC
>.|TRBV18|TRBJ2-1|TRBD2
CASSPRTSGPNEQFF
TGTGCCAGCTCACCTCGGACTAGCGGTCCAAATGAGCAGTTCTTC
>once|TRBV19|TRBJ1-5|.
CASRLRGGSNQPQHF
TGTGCCAGTCGTCTGCGGGGGGGAAGCAATCAGCCCCAGCATTTT
>.|TRBV5-4|TRBJ2-7|TRBD2
CASSLGGASGIYEQYF
TGTGCCAGCAGCTTGGGGGGGGCTAGCGGGATATACGAGCAGTACTTC
>.|TRBV14|TRBJ1-3|.
CASSLRDNRRLAGNTIYF
TGTGCCAGCAGCCTCCGGGACAATAGACGATTAGCTGGAAACACCATATATTTT
>.|TRBV5-1|TRBJ1-1|.
CASSLSPGNTEAFF
TGCGCCAGCAGCTTGTCACCAGGGAACACTGAAGCTTTCTTT
>.|TRBV7-9|TRBJ2-2|TRBD1
CASSVRQGADGELFF
TGTGCCAGCAGCGTTCGACAGGGGGCCGACGGGGAGCTGTTTTTT
>.|TRBV6-5|TRBJ1-6|.
CASSYELDSINSPLHF
TGTGCCAGCAGTTACGAACTTGACAGCATTAATTCACCCCTCCACTTT
>.|TRBV14|TRBJ2-1|TRBD1
CASSQPRRGSYNEQFF
TGTGCCAGCAGCCAACCCCGCAGGGGGTCCTACAATGAGCAGTTCTTC
>.|TRBV28|TRBJ2-5|.
CASSLISETQYF
TGTGCCAGCAGTTTAATATCAGAGACCCAGTACTTC
>.|TRBV6-5|TRBJ2-1|TRBD2
CASRLSGGINEQFF
TGTGCCAGCAGGCTTAGCGGGGGAATCAATGAGCAGTTCTTC
>.|TRBV5-1|TRBJ1-2|.
CASSMDSSYGYTF
TGCGCCAGCAGCATGGACAGCAGCTATGGCTACACCTTC
>.|TRBV30|TRBJ2-5|.
CAWSRRGGPETQYF
TGTGCCTGGAGCAGGAGGGGGGGGCCGGAGACCCAGTACTTC
>.|TRBV7-2|TRBJ1-2|TRBD1
CASTMDRGGNYGYTF
TGTGCCAGCACCATGGACAGGGGGGGTAACTATGGCTACACCTTC
>.|TRBV7-7|TRBJ2-5|TRBD2
CASSRRLAGGETQYF
TGTGCCAGCAGCCGAAGACTAGCGGGAGGAGAGACCCAGTACTTC
>.|TRBV5-1|TRBJ2-5|.
CASAWTPQETQYF
TGCGCCAGCGCATGGACACCGCAAGAGACCCAGTACTTC
>few|TRBV19|TRBJ1-5|.
CASSRSGFENQPQHF
TGTGCCAGTAGCAGGTCGGGGTTCGAGAATCAGCCCCAGCATTTT
>.|TRBV5-1|TRBJ2-5|TRBD1
CASSAGTGSWETQYF
TGCGCCAGCAGCGCCGGGACAGGGTCCTGGGAGACCCAGTACTTC
>.|TRBV7-9|TRBJ1-2|.
CASSLATPGKPGYTF
TGTGCCAGCAGCTTAGCCACCCCAGGGAAGCCTGGCTACACCTTC
>.|TRBV11-2|TRBJ2-5|.
CASSYRGAQETQYF
TGTGCCAGCAGCTACCGGGGGGCCCAAGAGACCCAGTACTTC
>.|TRBV7-9|TRBJ2-5|.
CASSLVPGETQYF
TGTGCCAGCAGCTTAGTTCCGGGAGAGACCCAGTACTTC
>few|TRBV6-2/TRBV6-3|TRBJ2-1|TRBD1
CASSPYRGRGSYNEQFF
TGTGCCAGCAGCCCCTACAGGGGGCGAGGGTCCTACAATGAGCAGTTCTTC
>.|TRBV10-3|TRBJ2-1|TRBD2
CAISESLAGGNEQFF
TGTGCCATCAGTGAGTCTCTAGCGGGAGGCAATGAGCAGTTCTTC
>.|TRBV29-1|TRBJ2-2|TRBD2
CSAGRGGPNTGELFF
TGCAGCGCAGGGCGGGGGGGACCGAACACCGGGGAGCTGTTTTTT
>.|TRBV7-9|TRBJ2-7|.
CASSLAGVGYEQYF
TGTGCCAGCAGCTTAGCGGGAGTGGGGTACGAGCAGTACTTC
>once|TRBV12-3/TRBV12-4|TRBJ1-1|.
CASSLGESTEAFF
TGTGCCAGCAGTTTAGGGGAGAGCACTGAAGCTTTCTTT
>few|TRBV5-1|TRBJ1-3|TRBD1
CASSLSGGDGNTIYF
TGCGCCAGCAGCTTGTCAGGGGGAGATGGAAACACCATATATTTT
>few|TRBV5-4|TRBJ2-7|.
CASSLGVGGTSYEQYF
TGTGCCAGCAGCTTGGGAGTCGGGGGAACCTCCTACGAGCAGTACTTC
>.|TRBV6-2/TRBV6-3|TRBJ1-1|.
CASSRQITEAFF
TGTGCCAGCAGTAGACAGATAACTGAAGCTTTCTTT